Below, one TCR beta chain is given with its context. The antigen remains undetermined. The CDR3 sequence is 17 residues long. Looked up from germline, CDR1 is KGHSH and CDR2 is LQKENI. V lost 0 bases and J 3 bases, leaving 17 bases between the germline ends. The record originates from a study of cytomegalovirus exposure and HLA in healthy donors. General study findings and limits: Some public TCRs appeared in many individuals, while most sequences were rare. The listing of some 170 TCR beta chains classed them as cytomegalovirus-associated. The classifier was said to identify cytomegalovirus status with high specificity and sensitivity.

PCR amplification relied on 60 Vbeta primers (plus 13 Jbeta primers). Using immunoSEQ multiplex PCR, the repertoire was profiled, and TCRdb retains in-frame clones only, with some absent. The sample holds 60,000 to 70,000 clones, over 70% seen once. V and J are TRBV18 and TRBJ1-1; perhaps TRBD1 as D (5 bases). This receptor was identified in a man in his fifties or sixties in good health and CMV-seropositive. The sample comprised PBMCs. Here the CDR3 reads CASSPPILQALHTEAFF. DNA of the CDR3: TGTGCCAGCTCACCACCAATCCTACAGGCCCTACACACTGAAGCTTTCTTT. Full variable domain (rest looked up from reference TRBV18 and TRBJ1-1): NAGVMQNPRHLVRRRGQEARLRCSPMKGHSHVYWYRQLPEEGLKFMVYLQKENIIDESGMPKERFSAEFPKEGPSILRIQQVVRGDSAAYFCASSPPILQALHTEAFFGQGTRLTVV.